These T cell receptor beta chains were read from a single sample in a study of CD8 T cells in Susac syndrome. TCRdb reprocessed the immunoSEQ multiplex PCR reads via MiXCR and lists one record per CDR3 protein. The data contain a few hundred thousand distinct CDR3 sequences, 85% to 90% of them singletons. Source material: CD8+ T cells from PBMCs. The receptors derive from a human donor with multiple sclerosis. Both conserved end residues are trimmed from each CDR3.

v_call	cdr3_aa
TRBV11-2	ASSPQGAGVYEQY
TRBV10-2	ASRAIGTEAF
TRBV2	ASSELAGDTQY
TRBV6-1	ASSGDRNQETQY
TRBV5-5	ASSLSSFYEQY
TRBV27	ASSLSPSDTPYEQY
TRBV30	AWSLGPGTEAF
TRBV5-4	ALRTGNTGELF
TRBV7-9	ASSLAWRRGLGAAEKAF
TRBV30	AWSVTDNEQF
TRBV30	AWVLGGLRTEAF
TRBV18	ASSPSGTAPSGYT
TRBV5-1	ASSSWTSGRADRTDTQY
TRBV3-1	ASSQENRDNEQF
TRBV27	ASSSYQTGLGGETQY
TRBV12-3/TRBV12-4	ASSLAPYGYT
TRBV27	ASSDFLTDTQY
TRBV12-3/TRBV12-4	ASGTGALSPLH
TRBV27	ASSSPGENFYGYT
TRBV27	ASSNLPGTGQETQY
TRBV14	ATSVGAGSYEQY
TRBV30	AWQRTSPTGELF
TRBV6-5	ASIFKDTQY
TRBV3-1	ASSQLRDLATDTQY
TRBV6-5	ASSYSWDASSYEQY
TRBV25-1	ASSVGQVFSGNTIY
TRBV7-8	ASSWTYEQY
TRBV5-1	ASSLWGRMVYEQY
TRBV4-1	ASSQEQVNEQF
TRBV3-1	ASSRWDFQNTGELF
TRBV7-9	ASSPLFGSGEAETQY
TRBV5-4	ASSYPGQNYGYT
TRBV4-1	ASKPFTGGADEQY
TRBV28	ASSLSGLAGGGYEQY
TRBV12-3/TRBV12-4	ASSLWGPDQPQH
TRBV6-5	ASSPSGGWDEQY
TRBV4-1	ASRPNRGNTEAF
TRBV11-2	ASSLIPGNEQF
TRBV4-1	ASSRRDNEKLF
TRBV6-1	ASSQDRDNMYQETQY